Following are 14 T cell receptor beta chains from one sample sequenced in a study of PD-L1 blockade in urothelial cancer. Libraries were prepared by immunoSEQ multiplex PCR; TCRdb keeps only in-frame clonotypes and omits some of them. The profile covers roughly 55,000 clones, with about 86% appearing a single time and around 20% taken by the ten largest. Regarding time point: pretreatment peripheral blood. The sample was PBMCs, taken around atezolizumab (anti-PD-L1) treatment. Source of these receptors: a man aged 60 to 75 with urothelial cancer.

This clone was counted a single time. The sample holds other DNA sequences that translate to the same CDR3. This sequence joins TRBV6-5 and TRBJ1-5, with TRBD1 identical over 8 bases. CDR3 length: 13 residues. V lost 9 bases and J lost 4; bases outside the gene matches: 5. In germline, CDR1 is MNHEY, CDR2 SVGAGI. The CDR3 loop is CASGQGGNQPQHF. The CDR3, as DNA: TGTGCCAGTGGACAGGGCGGTAATCAGCCCCAGCATTTT.

The chain couples TRBV4-1 to TRBJ2-1; D unresolved. Trimming removed 1 base from V and 6 bases from J, with 7 bases in between. Germline V gene sequence: CDR1 MGHRA, CDR2 YSYEKL. The length of the CDR3 is 13 residues. CDR3 DNA sequence: TGCGCCAGCAGCCAAGGTACACGCAATGAGCAGTTCTTC. Its protein product is CASSQGTRNEQFF.

This clone was seen a few times. The chain links TRBV5-6 to TRBJ2-5, with 8 bases aligning to TRBD1. CDR3 length equals 13 residues. Germline CDR1 is SGHDT and CDR2 is YYEEEE. V trimming: 4 bases; J trimming: 5 bases; junction bases outside the gene matches: 4. The CDR3 nucleotides read TGTGCCAGCAGCGGGACAGGATTGGAGACCCAGTACTTC. Translated: CASSGTGLETQYF.

J is TRBJ1-2 and V is TRBV7-2, with 7 bases matching TRBD1. This CDR3 is built from 15 residues. The junction had 10 bases not matched to a gene; V was cut back by 5 bases and J by 4 bases. Germline lookup yields CDR1 SGHTA and CDR2 FQGNSA. CDR3 residues: CASSQQTAGGYGYTF. CDR3 in DNA: TGTGCCAGCAGCCAACAGACGGCAGGGGGCTATGGCTACACCTTC.

The chain combines TRBV27 with TRBJ1-1; D is unclear. CDR1 and CDR2 from the germline V gene are MNHEY and SMNVEV (reference sequence). Trimming took 7 bases from V and 1 from J, leaving 10 bases between them. The CDR3 is 13 amino acids. The CDR3 coding sequence is TGTGCCAGCATCGAGAAAGCGAACACTGAAGCTTTCTTT. Protein sequence: CASIEKANTEAFF.

The CDR3 nucleotides are TGCGCCAGCAGCTTGGCGGCGGCCTCTGGAAACACCATATATTTT. Translating gives CASSLAAASGNTIYF. The rearrangement links TRBV5-1 to TRBJ1-3; D ambiguous. Deletions cut 0 bases from V and 0 bases from J, with 7 bases between. The CDR3 totals 15 residues. Germline V gene data show CDR1 as SGHRS and CDR2 as YFSETQ.

The chain combines TRBV7-9 with TRBJ2-5; D may be TRBD2 (5 bases). Germline values: CDR1 SEHNR, CDR2 FQNEAQ (reference sequence). Trimming shortened V by 5 bases and J by 2 bases, and 12 bases separated the two germline ends. The CDR3 contains 14 residues. CDR3 loop: CASSPGIVQETQYF. CDR3 sequence (DNA): TGTGCCAGCAGCCCCGGGATTGTACAAGAGACCCAGTACTTC.

This clone was observed a single time. This sequence joins TRBV11-2 and TRBJ2-7, with 10 nucleotides matching TRBD1. After removal of 5 bases from V and 2 bases from J, the junction contained 3 bases not matched to a gene. Germline loops: CDR1 SGHAT, CDR2 FQNNGV. This CDR3 has 14 residues. The CDR3 region has the DNA TGTGCCAGCAGCGCGGGACAGGGGCCCTACGAGCAGTACTTC. Translating it yields CASSAGQGPYEQYF.

The gene calls are TRBV19 and TRBJ1-5; D unresolved. V lost 2 bases and J 2 bases, leaving 10 bases between the germline ends. Per the germline V gene, CDR1 is LNHDA and CDR2 is SQIVND (reference sequence). There are 15 residues in the CDR3. This CDR3 reads CASSIYSGGNQPQHF. The CDR3, as DNA: TGTGCCAGTAGTATATACTCAGGCGGCAATCAGCCCCAGCATTTT. Full variable domain (rest looked up from reference TRBV19 and TRBJ1-5): DGGITQSPKYLFRKEGQNVTLSCEQNLNHDAMYWYRQDPGQGLRLIYYSQIVNDFQKGDIAEGYSVSREKKESFPLTVTSAQKNPTAFYLCASSIYSGGNQPQHFGDGTRLSIL.

The rearrangement uses TRBV9 and TRBJ2-2; 9 bases agree with TRBD2. The CDR3 is 18 amino acids. The trim removed 0 bases at V and 5 bases at J, leaving 11 bases unmatched. Per the germline V gene, CDR1 is SGDLS and CDR2 is YYNGEE. The CDR3 coding sequence is TGTGCCAGCAGCGTAGAGACTAGGCGGGGGGGTAAGACCGGGGAGCTGTTTTTT. This gives the protein CASSVETRRGGKTGELFF.

The chain is built from TRBV19 and TRBJ2-5, with 7 bases lining up with TRBD1. The germline V gene encodes CDR1 LNHDA and CDR2 SQIVND (reference sequence). The CDR3 consists of 17 residues. V lost 3 bases to trimming and J lost 0 bases; unmatched junction nucleotides: 10. CDR3 DNA sequence: TGTGCCAGTAGTATGAATCCGGGACAGAAGTACCAAGAGACCCAGTACTTC. Its translation: CASSMNPGQKYQETQYF. Full variable domain (remainder filled in from reference TRBV19 and TRBJ2-5): DGGITQSPKYLFRKEGQNVTLSCEQNLNHDAMYWYRQDPGQGLRLIYYSQIVNDFQKGDIAEGYSVSREKKESFPLTVTSAQKNPTAFYLCASSMNPGQKYQETQYFGPGTRLLVL.

V and J are TRBV4-1 and TRBJ1-4; 7 nucleotides line up with TRBD1. The CDR3 totals 15 residues. In germline, CDR1 is MGHRA, CDR2 YSYEKL. The ends lost 4 bases at V and 8 bases at J; junction bases unmatched: 10. The CDR3 here is CASSLTPRGLEKLFF. The DNA for the CDR3 is TGCGCCAGCAGCCTTACCCCCAGGGGGTTGGAAAAACTGTTTTTT.

This chain links TRBV6-1 with TRBJ2-5; D is unclear. Germline V gene lookup returns CDR1 MNHNS and CDR2 SASEGT. The germline V and J ends were trimmed by 6 bases and 2 bases, with 16 bases remaining between them. The CDR3 consists of 15 residues. The CDR3 DNA sequence: TGTGCCAGCAGCGATAACCTTAGTTCACAAGAGACCCAGTACTTC. It codes for CASSDNLSSQETQYF.

This sequence joins TRBV5-4 and TRBJ2-3; 7 bases line up with TRBD2. In germline, CDR1 is SGHNT, CDR2 YYREEE (reference sequence). The V segment lost 6 bases and the J segment 0 bases; nucleotides outside the gene matches: 7. The CDR3 is 15 amino acids. The CDR3 is CASMKGGGSTDTQYF. The CDR3 region has the DNA TGTGCCAGCATGAAGGGCGGGGGAAGCACAGATACGCAGTATTTT. The full variable domain, with the rest looked up from reference TRBV5-4 and TRBJ2-3, is ETGVTQSPTHLIKTRGQQVTLRCSSQSGHNTVSWYQQALGQGPQFIFQYYREEENGRGNFPPRFSGLQFPNYSSELNVNALELDDSALYLCASMKGGGSTDTQYFGPGTRLTVL.